These 15 T cell receptor beta chains originate from one sample sequenced in a study of T cell responses to AZD1222 COVID-19 vaccine. Data came from immunoSEQ multiplex PCR; TCRdb stores just in-frame clones and leaves some out. The table lists tens of thousands of clones, more than 85% of them singletons, with roughly 4.5% in the top ten. Here the sequenced sample was peripheral blood, taken 28 days after the second AZD1222 dose. These receptors originate from an adult who received the AZD1222 COVID-19 vaccine.

The chain has TRBV20-1 and TRBJ2-7; D perhaps matches TRBD2 (6 bases). CDR1 and CDR2 from the germline V gene are DFQATT and SNEGSKA (reference sequence). The CDR3 extends over 11 amino acids. DNA for the CDR3: TGCAGCGGGAGAGGGGCCTACGAGCAGTACTTC. It encodes CSGRGAYEQYF.

The chain employs TRBV30 and TRBJ2-7, with 8 bases that match TRBD2. In germline, CDR1 is GTSNPN, CDR2 SVGIG (reference sequence). This CDR3 has 14 amino acids. Trimming cost V 3 bases and J 3 bases; bases outside gene matches: 7. The CDR3 is CAWRAGGLGYEQYF. The CDR3 DNA follows: TGTGCCTGGAGGGCCGGGGGACTAGGCTACGAGCAGTACTTC. Combining the CDR3 with reference TRBV30 and TRBJ2-7 gives the whole variable domain SQTIHQWPATLVQPVGSPLSLECTVEGTSNPNLYWYRQAAGRGLQLLFYSVGIGQISSEVPQNLSASRPQDRQFILSSKKLLLSDSGFYLCAWRAGGLGYEQYFGPGTRLTVT.

The chain is built from TRBV28 and TRBJ1-1; D is possibly TRBD1 (5 bases). The CDR3 covers 15 residues. V was pared by 7 bases and J by 0 bases, with 15 bases between. The germline gives CDR1 MDHEN, CDR2 SYDVKM. The CDR3 DNA is TGTGCCAGCACTAGCGGGGGTTCCATGAACACTGAAGCTTTCTTT. This codes for CASTSGGSMNTEAFF.

The gene calls are TRBV3-1 (or the pseudogene TRBV3-2) and TRBJ1-6; D remains unclear. In germline, CDR1 is LGHDT, CDR2 YNNKEL (reference sequence). V was pared by 0 bases and J by 8 bases, with 8 bases between. This CDR3 is 14 amino acids long. The DNA of the CDR3 is TGTGCCAGCAGCCAAGAAATGCGTTATTCACCCCTCCACTTT. Its translation: CASSQEMRYSPLHF.

This chain connects TRBV27 to TRBJ2-4, with a weak D call TRBD2 (7 bases). From germline, CDR1 is MNHEY and CDR2 SMNVEV (reference sequence). With 3 bases removed from V and 8 bases from J, the gap between germline ends came to 14 bases. This CDR3 has 14 amino acids. The CDR3 loop reads CASSFSGGLDIQYF. The CDR3 DNA is TGTGCCAGCAGTTTTTCCGGGGGGCTGGACATTCAGTACTTC.

The chain links TRBV14 to TRBJ2-3, with TRBD2 as a possible D gene (6 bases). CDR1 SGHDN and CDR2 FVKESK come from the germline V gene. The CDR3 consists of 15 residues. Between the trimmed V and J ends, which lost 3 bases and 0 bases, there was a span of 10 bases. CDR3 amino acids: CASSQEGTSTDTQYF. The CDR3 bases are TGTGCCAGCAGCCAGGAGGGGACGAGCACAGATACGCAGTATTTT.

The J gene is TRBJ1-5, the V gene TRBV4-1; 10 nucleotides agree with TRBD1. The junction had 11 bases not matched to a gene; V was cut back by 4 bases and J by 8 bases. The germline gives CDR1 MGHRA, CDR2 YSYEKL. The CDR3 has 16 residues. CDR3 residues: CASSRGTGEFSEPQHF. In nucleotides, the CDR3 is TGCGCCAGCAGCCGAGGGACAGGGGAATTTAGCGAGCCCCAGCATTTT.

The chain combines TRBV25-1 with TRBJ2-1; 7 nucleotides agree with TRBD2. The ends lost 1 base at V and 7 bases at J; junction bases unmatched: 4. The CDR3 runs to 14 residues. Germline CDR1 reads MGHDK; CDR2 reads SYGVNS. As DNA, the CDR3 is TGTGCCAGCAGTGAATCGGGGGGAAGGAATGAGCAGTTCTTC. Amino acids: CASSESGGRNEQFF. The full variable domain, completed using reference TRBV25-1 and TRBJ2-1, is EADIYQTPRYLVIGTGKKITLECSQTMGHDKMYWYQQDPGMELHLIHYSYGVNSTEKGDLSSESTVSRIRTEHFPLTLESARPSHTSQYLCASSESGGRNEQFFGPGTRLTVL.

The chain is built from TRBV5-1 and TRBJ2-1; D is possibly TRBD1 (5 bases). The CDR3 has 14 residues. Trimming left V 0 bases short and J 6 bases short, with 10 bases between. The V gene's germline CDR1 is SGHRS and CDR2 YFSETQ. The CDR3 is CASSLGGIGNEQFF. The CDR3 DNA is TGCGCCAGCAGCTTGGGGGGCATAGGCAATGAGCAGTTCTTC.

The chain links TRBV28 to TRBJ2-5, with 7 positions matching TRBD2. Germline V gene lookup returns CDR1 MDHEN and CDR2 SYDVKM. Trimming removed 3 bases from V and 0 bases from J; junction bases left unmatched: 4. The length of the CDR3 is 15 residues. The CDR3 DNA reads TGTGCCAGCAGTTTGTTCGGGGGGAACCAAGAGACCCAGTACTTC. Translated, it gives CASSLFGGNQETQYF.

For the CDR3, the DNA is TGTGCCAGCAGTTACTCGTCGGGAGGCTGGGACACAGATACGCAGTATTTT. Translating it yields CASSYSSGGWDTDTQYF. The chain has TRBV6-2 or TRBV6-3 and TRBJ2-3; 7 nucleotides agree with TRBD2. V dropped 0 bases and J dropped 2; count of bases not matched to a gene: 8. The CDR3 is 17 amino acids. CDR1 and CDR2 (germline): MNHEY, SVGEGT.

The chain has TRBV4-3 and TRBJ2-7; no clear D. The CDR3 length is 13 residues. V was trimmed by 2 bases and J by 4 bases, leaving 9 bases between them. CDR1 is LGHNA, CDR2 YSLEER, per germline. Written as DNA, the CDR3 is TGCGCCAGCAGCCAATCCATGCGGTACGAGCAGTACTTC. It codes for CASSQSMRYEQYF.

The V call is TRBV19, the J call TRBJ1-5; a possible D gene is TRBD1 (5 bases). This CDR3 contains 14 residues. Germline V gene sequence: CDR1 LNHDA, CDR2 SQIVND (reference sequence). Trimming stripped 6 bases from V and 1 base from J, with 10 bases between. CDR3 nucleotide sequence: TGTGCCAGTAGCGTCCGGGGCAGCAATCAGCCCCAGCATTTT. Translated: CASSVRGSNQPQHF.

The chain links TRBV9 to TRBJ2-1; TRBD2 agrees at 12 bases. The CDR3 is 20 amino acids. Germline CDR1 is SGDLS and CDR2 is YYNGEE. Unmatched junction bases numbered 13, after V lost 0 bases and J lost 3 bases. In nucleotides, the CDR3 is TGTGCCAGCAGCGTAGCTACCGGGGCTAGCGGGAGGGCCCTCTACAATGAGCAGTTCTTC. It yields the protein CASSVATGASGRALYNEQFF.

The chain recombines TRBV4-1 with TRBJ2-7, with a tentative D call TRBD1 (6 bases). The CDR3 runs 13 residues. CDR1 and CDR2 (germline): MGHRA, YSYEKL. Between the trimmed V and J ends, which lost 3 bases and 5 bases, there was a span of 11 bases. The CDR3 DNA is TGCGCCAGCAGCCAGGGGTACAGGGACGAGCAGTACTTC. As protein: CASSQGYRDEQYF.